Below are 12 T cell receptor beta chains sequenced from a single sample in a study of blood T cell repertoires in COVID-19 (dated by TCRdb to the early 2020s). Libraries were constructed by the immunoSEQ multiplex PCR assay. Entries here come from immuneACCESS through TCRdb and include only in-frame sequences with V and J called. Some clones fail to appear in such tables; in the studies checked, an unresolved V gene covers under half of the shortfall, and the cause of the remainder is unknown. The table for this sample lists 250,000 or so clones; 85% of them were counted only once. The ten largest clones take up approximately 6.3% of the sample. The source material was peripheral blood. The receptors stem from a woman aged 55-70 years with active or convalescent COVID-19.

V and J are TRBV10-3 and TRBJ1-5; possible D gene TRBD1, 6 bases. The germline V gene has CDR1 ENHRY and CDR2 SYGVKD. Trimming cost V 10 bases and J 0 bases, with 19 bases left between them. This CDR3 is built from 16 residues. CDR3 nucleotide sequence: TGTGCCACTGCGGGGGGCGAGGGATATAGCAATCAGCCCCAGCATTTT. Translated: CATAGGEGYSNQPQHF.

This sequence joins TRBV30 and TRBJ1-5, with D uncertain. The germline V gene encodes CDR1 GTSNPN and CDR2 SVGIG (reference sequence). This CDR3 has 12 amino acids. Trimming removed 5 bases at V and 4 bases at J, with 9 bases between. This CDR3 reads CAWSSFNQPQHF. CDR3 in DNA: TGTGCCTGGTCCTCCTTTAATCAGCCCCAGCATTTT.

This clone was seen at least ten times. The chain is built from TRBV30 and TRBJ2-7, with 7 positions matching TRBD2. The CDR3 sequence is 13 residues long. CDR1 and CDR2 from the germline V gene are GTSNPN and SVGIG (reference sequence). The junction had 8 bases not matched to a gene; V was cut back by 4 bases and J by 5 bases. The CDR3 DNA follows: TGTGCCTGGACCTGGGGGGGGACGAACGAGCAGTACTTC. It codes for CAWTWGGTNEQYF.

The chain uses TRBV2 and TRBJ1-2, with no clear D. The CDR3 runs 13 residues. V lost 3 bases to trimming and J lost 4 bases, with 9 bases between them. The V gene's germline CDR1 is SNHLY and CDR2 FYNNEI. The CDR3 bases are TGTGCCAGCAGTGAGGAGCAAATCTATGGCTACACCTTC. This sequence encodes CASSEEQIYGYTF.

This clone was detected once. The chain joins TRBV4-1 to TRBJ2-1; possibly TRBD1 for D (5 bases). Germline CDR1 reads MGHRA; CDR2 reads YSYEKL. CDR3 size: 14 residues. Trimming removed 2 bases from V and 3 bases from J, with 8 bases in between. The CDR3 DNA reads TGCGCCAGCAGCCAAACAGGTTACTACAATGAGCAGTTCTTC. Encoded protein: CASSQTGYYNEQFF.

V and J are TRBV10-2 and TRBJ2-7; D might be TRBD2 (6 bases). CDR3 length: 13 residues. Trimming cost V 7 bases and J 4 bases, with 14 bases left between them. Germline values: CDR1 WSHSY, CDR2 SAAADI. CDR3 bases: TGCGCCAGCAAGGGAGCGGGTTTTTACGAGCAGTACTTC. This translates into CASKGAGFYEQYF.

The chain uses TRBV19 and TRBJ1-5; 9 bases fit TRBD1. With V trimmed by 5 bases and J by 5 bases, 4 bases remained unmatched. The CDR3 covers 14 residues. CDR1 is LNHDA, CDR2 SQIVND, per germline (reference sequence). Written as DNA, the CDR3 is TGTGCCAGTAGTGTGACAGGGGGAGATCAGCCCCAGCATTTT. Residues: CASSVTGGDQPQHF. The entire variable domain, with the rest obtained from reference TRBV19 and TRBJ1-5, is as follows: DGGITQSPKYLFRKEGQNVTLSCEQNLNHDAMYWYRQDPGQGLRLIYYSQIVNDFQKGDIAEGYSVSREKKESFPLTVTSAQKNPTAFYLCASSVTGGDQPQHFGDGTRLSIL.

This chain uses TRBV6-6 with TRBJ1-3; perhaps TRBD1 as D (6 bases). V dropped 5 bases and J dropped 0 bases, with 17 bases sitting between them. CDR3 length: 17 amino acids. CDR1 MNHNY and CDR2 SVGAGI come from the germline V gene (reference sequence). CDR3 protein: CASSQPRDRLSGNTIYF. CDR3 DNA sequence: TGTGCCAGCAGTCAACCCCGTGACAGGCTCTCTGGAAACACCATATATTTT.

The chain is built from TRBV27 and TRBJ1-2; a possible D gene is TRBD1 (6 bases). With 7 bases removed from V and 4 bases from J, the gap between germline ends came to 10 bases. Looked up from germline, CDR1 is MNHEY and CDR2 is SMNVEV (reference sequence). The CDR3 sequence is 12 residues long. The CDR3 nucleotides read TGTGCCAGCAAGACAGGTATCTATGGCTACACCTTC. Its translation is CASKTGIYGYTF.

The V call is TRBV29-1, the J call TRBJ1-5; D is possibly TRBD1 (5 bases). Germline V gene lookup returns CDR1 SQVTM and CDR2 ANQGSEA. The length of the CDR3 is 12 residues. In DNA, the CDR3 is TGCGCCTACGGGGGACCGAATCAGCCCCAGCATTTT. This codes for CAYGGPNQPQHF.

The chain is built from TRBV5-5 and TRBJ2-3; D remains ambiguous. Germline V gives CDR1 SGHKS, CDR2 YYEKEE (reference sequence). V lost 1 base and J lost 2, with 11 bases in between. The CDR3 spans 15 residues. CDR3 nucleotides: TGTGCCAGCAGCTTGAGCAGGATCCCCACAGATACGCAGTATTTT. This encodes CASSLSRIPTDTQYF.

This chain joins TRBV15 and TRBJ1-1, with D perhaps matching TRBD1 (6 bases). V dropped 6 bases and J dropped 0 bases, with 17 bases sitting between them. The CDR3 extends over 16 amino acids. Germline lookup yields CDR1 LNHNV and CDR2 YYDKDF (reference sequence). CDR3 nucleotide sequence: TGTGCCACCAGTCCGAGTAGGGGGAAGGTGAACACTGAAGCTTTCTTT. The encoded protein is CATSPSRGKVNTEAFF.